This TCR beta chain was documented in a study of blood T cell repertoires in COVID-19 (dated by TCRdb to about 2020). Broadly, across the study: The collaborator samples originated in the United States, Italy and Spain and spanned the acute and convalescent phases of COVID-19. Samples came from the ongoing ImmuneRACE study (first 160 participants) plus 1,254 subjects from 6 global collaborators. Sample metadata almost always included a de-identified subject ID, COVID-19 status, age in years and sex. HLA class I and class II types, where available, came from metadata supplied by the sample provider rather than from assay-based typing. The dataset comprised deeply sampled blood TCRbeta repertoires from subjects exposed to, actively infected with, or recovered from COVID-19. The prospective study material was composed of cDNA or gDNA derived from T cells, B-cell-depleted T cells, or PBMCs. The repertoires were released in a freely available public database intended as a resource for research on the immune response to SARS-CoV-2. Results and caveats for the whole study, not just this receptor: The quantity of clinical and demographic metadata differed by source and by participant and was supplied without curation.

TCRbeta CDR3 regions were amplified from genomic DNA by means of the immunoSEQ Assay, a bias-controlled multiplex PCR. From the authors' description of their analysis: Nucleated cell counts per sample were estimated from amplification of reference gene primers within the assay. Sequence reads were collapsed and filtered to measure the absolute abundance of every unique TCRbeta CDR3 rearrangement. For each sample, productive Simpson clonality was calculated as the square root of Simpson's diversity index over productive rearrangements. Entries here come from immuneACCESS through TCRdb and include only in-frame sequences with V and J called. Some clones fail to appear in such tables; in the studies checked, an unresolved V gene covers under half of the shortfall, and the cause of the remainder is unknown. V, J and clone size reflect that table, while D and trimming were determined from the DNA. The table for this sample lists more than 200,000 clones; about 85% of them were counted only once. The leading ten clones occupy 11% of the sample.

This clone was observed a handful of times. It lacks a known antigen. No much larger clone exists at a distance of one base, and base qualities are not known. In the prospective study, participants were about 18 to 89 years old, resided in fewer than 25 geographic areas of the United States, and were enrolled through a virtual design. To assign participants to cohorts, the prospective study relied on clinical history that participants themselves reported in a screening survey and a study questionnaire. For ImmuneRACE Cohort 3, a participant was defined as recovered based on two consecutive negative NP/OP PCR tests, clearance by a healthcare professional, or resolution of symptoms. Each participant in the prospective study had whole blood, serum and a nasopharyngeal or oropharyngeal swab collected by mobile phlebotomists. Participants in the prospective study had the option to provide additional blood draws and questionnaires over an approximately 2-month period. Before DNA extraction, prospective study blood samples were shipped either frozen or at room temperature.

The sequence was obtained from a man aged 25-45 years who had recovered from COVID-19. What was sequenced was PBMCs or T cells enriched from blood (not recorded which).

The bases read TGTGCCAGCAGTTTCGACTTAGGAGACTATGGCTACACCTTC. It codes for CASSFDLGDYGYTF. The rearrangement joined TRBV28 to TRBJ1-2; the D gene remains uncertain. CDR1 and CDR2 were assigned from the germline V gene as MDHEN and SYDVKM. From the cysteine through the phenylalanine, the CDR3 covers 14 amino acids. The read is trimmed to its CDR3 DNA, 42 bases read in frame from base 1. The V and J ends are trimmed by 3 bases and 3 bases, leaving 11 bases between them.